The clone carrying this TCR beta chain was recorded once. Its antigen is undetermined. A much bigger clone sits one base away, suggesting this may be a read error. They isolated at least 6 million PBMCs from each sample. Trimming cost V 7 bases and J 1 base; bases outside gene matches: 9. In germline, CDR1 is WSHSY, CDR2 SAAADI. CDR3 length: 15 residues. The data were taken from a study of blood T cells in healthy people across ages. Points from the study as a whole: Aged donors had fewer naive CD4+ cells and lower diversity than long-lived donors.

Next came a second PCR, run for about 7 to 12 cycles, which used a sample-barcoded 5' primer along with a J-beta primer mix. A tag from a template-switch adaptor with 12 random nucleotides marked each cDNA molecule. TCRdb called the 5' RACE reads again in MiXCR, with one record for every CDR3 protein. The table lists about 670,000 distinct CDR3 sequences, under 65% of them singletons. This chain joins TRBV10-2 and TRBJ1-2, with TRBD1 matching 7 bases. This receptor was identified in a woman of 80 years or more in good health. Sequencing used blood. The CDR3 here is CASNREQGSNYGYTF. The CDR3 region has the DNA TGCGCCAGCAACCGAGAACAGGGGAGTAACTATGGCTACACCTTC.